This T cell receptor (beta chain) was obtained from a study of identical twins. Template switching introduced a universal primer site, and the cDNA bore unique molecular identifiers. MiXCR, applied by TCRdb to the 5' RACE reads, yields one record per CDR3 protein. In the table there are 400,000 to 650,000 distinct CDR3 sequences, 20% to 25% of which are singletons. Trimming removed 4 bases from V and 4 bases from J; junction bases left unmatched: 5. This CDR3 is 15 amino acids long. CDR1 and CDR2 (germline): KGHSH, LQKENI. Another study also made use of these data, one on T cells expressing NK-cell markers. Per that paper: The TCR beta repertoires originated in sorted CD3+CD56+NKG2C+, CD3+CD56+NKG2C- and CD3+CD56-NKG2C+ T cells. The dominant NKG2C+ clonotypes represented roughly 1.0-7.5% of CD8+ T cells in six or seven donors.

The V and J genes are TRBV18 and TRBJ2-1; 9 bases are shared with TRBD2. This TCR derives from a woman aged 18-29 years in good health. Sequencing was carried out using CD4+ T cells sorted from blood. CDR3: CASSRERGAYNEQFF. Written as DNA, the CDR3 is TGTGCCAGCTCACGCGAGCGGGGGGCTTACAATGAGCAGTTCTTC.